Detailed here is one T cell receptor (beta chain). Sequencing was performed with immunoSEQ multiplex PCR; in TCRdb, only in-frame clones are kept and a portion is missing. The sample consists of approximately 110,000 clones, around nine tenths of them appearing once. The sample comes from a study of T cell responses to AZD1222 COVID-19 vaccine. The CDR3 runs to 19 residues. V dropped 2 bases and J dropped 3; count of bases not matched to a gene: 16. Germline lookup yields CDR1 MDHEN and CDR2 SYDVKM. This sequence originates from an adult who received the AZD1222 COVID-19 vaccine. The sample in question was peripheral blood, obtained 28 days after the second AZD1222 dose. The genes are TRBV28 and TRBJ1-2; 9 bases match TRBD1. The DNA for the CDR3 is TGTGCCAGCAGTTTAATGGTAAACCGTAGGACAGGGGCCCACTATGGCTACACCTTC. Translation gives CASSLMVNRRTGAHYGYTF.